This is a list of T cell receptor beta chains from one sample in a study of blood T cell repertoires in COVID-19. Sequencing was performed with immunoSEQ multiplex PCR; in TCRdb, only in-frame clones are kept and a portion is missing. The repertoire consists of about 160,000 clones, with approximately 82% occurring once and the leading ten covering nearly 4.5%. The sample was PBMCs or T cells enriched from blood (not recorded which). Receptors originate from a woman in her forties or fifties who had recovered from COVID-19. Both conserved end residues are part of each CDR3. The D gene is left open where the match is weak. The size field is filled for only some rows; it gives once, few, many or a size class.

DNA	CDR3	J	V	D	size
TGTGCCAGCACGAGGACAGAGCAGACACTTTCAAACTATGGCTACACCTTC	CASTRTEQTLSNYGYTF	TRBJ1-2	TRBV18	-	-
TGCGCCAGCAGCCAAGATTCCGGGGTTGGAAACACCATATATTTT	CASSQDSGVGNTIYF	TRBJ1-3	TRBV4-3	-	-
TGTGCCTGGAGTGTAGACTTGAGGGCTCTAGAGACCCAGTACTTC	CAWSVDLRALETQYF	TRBJ2-5	TRBV30	-	-
TGTGCCAGCAGTTACCAAGGACAGCCCCAGACTGAAGCTTTCTTT	CASSYQGQPQTEAFF	TRBJ1-1	TRBV6-5	-	-
TGCAGCGTCCAAGAGCGGGGGGCGAACTATGGCTACACCTTC	CSVQERGANYGYTF	TRBJ1-2	TRBV29-1	-	-
TGTGCCAGCAGCCGACCGGGACTAGTCAATGAGCAGTTCTTC	CASSRPGLVNEQFF	TRBJ2-1	TRBV6-2/TRBV6-3	TRBD2	-
TGTGCCAGCAGCAAAACGCCGGGACAGCTGCAAGAGACCCAGTACTTC	CASSKTPGQLQETQYF	TRBJ2-5	TRBV7-9	TRBD1	-
TGCGCCAGCAGCTTGGTGGCTAGCGGGGGTAATGAGCAGTTCTTC	CASSLVASGGNEQFF	TRBJ2-1	TRBV5-1	TRBD2	-
TGCGCCAGCAGTGAGTCTGGCGGCGATGAGCAGTTCTTC	CASSESGGDEQFF	TRBJ2-1	TRBV10-2	-	-
TGTGCCAGCAGTGTAGAGCATCTAGCCAAAAACATTCAGTACTTC	CASSVEHLAKNIQYF	TRBJ2-4	TRBV2	-	-
TGCGCCAGCACCCGAACAGGGGGCAGCTTGAACACTGAAGCTTTCTTT	CASTRTGGSLNTEAFF	TRBJ1-1	TRBV5-1	TRBD1	-
TGTGCCACCCGGGGAGATATGAACACTGAAGCTTTCTTT	CATRGDMNTEAFF	TRBJ1-1	TRBV15	-	once
TGTGCCTGGAGTCCGGATAGGGGCTCCCTCTATGGCTACACCTTC	CAWSPDRGSLYGYTF	TRBJ1-2	TRBV30	-	few
TGTGCCAGCAGCTGGACAGGGGGCGCTGAGACCCAGTACTTC	CASSWTGGAETQYF	TRBJ2-5	TRBV3-1/TRBV3-2	TRBD1	-
TGTGCCAGCAGCCAGAGGGATGAAGCTTTCTTT	CASSQRDEAFF	TRBJ1-1	TRBV7-2	-	-
TGTGCCACCAGAAAGAGGTCGCGGGCTAATGAAAAACTGTTTTTT	CATRKRSRANEKLFF	TRBJ1-4	TRBV15	-	-
TGCGCCAGCAGCCAAGTAGCAGCGGGGGGGCCAGATGAGCAGTTCTTC	CASSQVAAGGPDEQFF	TRBJ2-1	TRBV4-1	TRBD2	-
TGTGCCAGCAGTATTATACAGGGGGAATACTCTGGGGCCAACGTCCTGACTTTC	CASSIIQGEYSGANVLTF	TRBJ2-6	TRBV2	TRBD1	-
TGTGCCAGTAGTTTCGCGGGAGGGCCGGGCACAGATACGCAGTATTTT	CASSFAGGPGTDTQYF	TRBJ2-3	TRBV19	TRBD2	-
TGTGCCAGCTCCCCCTCCCAGGGCTACACCTTC	CASSPSQGYTF	TRBJ1-2	TRBV18	-	few
TGTGCCAGCAGCTTACCCCGCGGTGAGCAGTTCTTC	CASSLPRGEQFF	TRBJ2-1	TRBV7-9	-	-
TGTGCCACCAGCACAGGGGGTGGAAACACCATATATTTT	CATSTGGGNTIYF	TRBJ1-3	TRBV15	TRBD1	-
TGCGCCAGCAGCCAAGGACAGGGCATTGAAAAACTGTTTTTT	CASSQGQGIEKLFF	TRBJ1-4	TRBV4-1	TRBD1	-
TGCGCCAGCAGCTCGGGACAGCTGAACACTGAAGCTTTCTTT	CASSSGQLNTEAFF	TRBJ1-1	TRBV10-2	TRBD1	-
TGTGCCAGCAGCCCAGTGGAGATTTCACCCCTCCACTTT	CASSPVEISPLHF	TRBJ1-6	TRBV7-9	-	-
TGTGCCAGCAGCCCGGGGAACGGGGAGACCCAGTACTTC	CASSPGNGETQYF	TRBJ2-5	TRBV5-8	-	-
TGTGCCAGCAGCTTAGTAATGGGACAGCCCGAAGCTTTCTTT	CASSLVMGQPEAFF	TRBJ1-1	TRBV11-2	TRBD1	once
TGCGCCAGGACTACCGTCAAAGGGCGGGAGGTGCCTCTGTGCACAGATACGCAGTATTTT	CARTTVKGREVPLCTDTQYF	TRBJ2-3	TRBV10-1	TRBD2	-
TGCGCCAGCAGCGCAACAACAGGCATCTCTGGAAACACCATATATTTT	CASSATTGISGNTIYF	TRBJ1-3	TRBV5-1	-	-
TGTGCCAGTGTAACAGGGACCGCGAACACCGGGGAGCTGTTTTTT	CASVTGTANTGELFF	TRBJ2-2	TRBV19	-	-
TGTGCCAGCATCTTCTTTGGAAACACCATATATTTT	CASIFFGNTIYF	TRBJ1-3	TRBV27	-	once
TGCGCCACCTCGTTTTCGATACAGGGGGCTACGAACACCGGGGAGCTGTTTTTT	CATSFSIQGATNTGELFF	TRBJ2-2	TRBV5-1	TRBD1	-
TGTGCCAGCAGTCTGACACCGCAGAACACTGAAGCTTTCTTT	CASSLTPQNTEAFF	TRBJ1-1	TRBV27	-	-
TGTGCCAGCAGTGAAGATGGGAACAGGGGGCCTGGAAACACCATATATTTT	CASSEDGNRGPGNTIYF	TRBJ1-3	TRBV25-1	TRBD1	few
TGTGCCAGCAGCCCGTCGGGGACAGTGGGATATGGCTACACCTTC	CASSPSGTVGYGYTF	TRBJ1-2	TRBV6-5	TRBD1	-
TGTGCCAGCAGCCGTAAACTGGGGATCGGGCGCGGGACGGAAGCTTTCTTT	CASSRKLGIGRGTEAFF	TRBJ1-1	TRBV7-9	-	few
TGTGCCAGCACCAAGGGCCTACCGGAGACCCAGTACTTC	CASTKGLPETQYF	TRBJ2-5	TRBV7-9	-	-
TGTGCCAGCAACCTGGGAGGAAATTCACCCCTCCACTTT	CASNLGGNSPLHF	TRBJ1-6	TRBV27	-	-
TGTGCCAGCAGCTCGTCCGGACTAGCGGGAGACTTGAACACCGGGGAGCTGTTTTTT	CASSSSGLAGDLNTGELFF	TRBJ2-2	TRBV11-2	TRBD2	-
TGTGCCAGCGCGAACGGGGATACGCAGTATTTT	CASANGDTQYF	TRBJ2-3	TRBV7-2	-	-
TGTGCCAGCAGTTTTATGGGACCAACAGGGGGGGCTTTTAGAAACACCATATATTTT	CASSFMGPTGGAFRNTIYF	TRBJ1-3	TRBV27	TRBD1	few
TGCGCCAGCAGCCCGGGGGAAGGTTGGAGAATATTGGAAAAACTGTTTTTT	CASSPGEGWRILEKLFF	TRBJ1-4	TRBV5-1	-	-
TGTGCCAGCAGCTCCCTAGGGTCGGTCAGGGGGTACAATGAGCAGTTCTTC	CASSSLGSVRGYNEQFF	TRBJ2-1	TRBV11-2	TRBD1	-
TGTGCCAGCAGCCCGATAGCACCACTTTGGCCCTATCAGCCCCAGCATTTT	CASSPIAPLWPYQPQHF	TRBJ1-5	TRBV7-3	-	-
TGCGCCAGCAGCCTGGGACCCCAAAGAGGGAACACTGAAGCTTTCTTT	CASSLGPQRGNTEAFF	TRBJ1-1	TRBV5-1	-	-
TGTGCCAGTAGTTTTACCAGGGGGTCTGATAATGAAAAACTGTTTTTT	CASSFTRGSDNEKLFF	TRBJ1-4	TRBV19	TRBD1	-